This T cell receptor (beta chain) was documented in a study of regulatory T cells in long-lasting Graves disease. Time point here: newly diagnosed GD, antithyroid drugs for less than 3 months. PBMC RNA served as the TCR library source. This clonotype has a count of ten or more. The germline gene is not matched at one end of the junction; a read error may be the cause. The V gene's germline CDR1 is LNHNV and CDR2 YYDKDF (reference sequence). This CDR3 spans 14 amino acids. Assembly of TCR beta libraries relied on iRepertoire HTBI primers together with Arm-PCR of CDR3 regions. TCRdb independently ran MiXCR on the multiplex PCR reads; one entry per CDR3 protein. The table records roughly 500,000 distinct CDR3 sequences, approximately 12% of them present only once. The same data also went into a second study, on T cells in Graves' hyperthyroidism and ophthalmopathy. As that study records: Most clonotypes expanded in thyroid above 0.001 were likewise present in blood.

This chain uses TRBV15 with TRBJ1-6, with 10 bases aligning to TRBD1. The sequenced sample was peripheral blood mononuclear cells (PBMCs), obtained at new diagnosis, from a patient treated with antithyroid drugs. This TCR was recovered from a woman younger than 45 with Graves disease. CDR3 coding DNA: TGTGCCATCAGCTGGGGGGACAGGGGCTCACCCCTCCACTTT. Translation gives CAISWGDRGSPLHF.